The 28 T cell receptor beta chains presented below share a single source sample, sequenced in a study of technical replicates of blood from a handful of donors (dated by TCRdb to the late 2010s). The method was the immunoSEQ multiplex PCR assay. This immuneACCESS table, as held by TCRdb, lists in-frame sequences with V and J called but not all clones. Of the missing ones, under half trace to an unresolved V gene in checked studies; the others have no known cause. The sample table records tens of thousands of clones; approximately 89% of these occur just once. Approximately 4.8% of the sample lies in the top ten. Sequencing was carried out using PBMCs. Source of these receptors: a human donor in good health. Some clones in this sample may be carry-over from other donors' samples.

V and J are TRBV6-6 and TRBJ1-5, with TRBD1 matching over 8 bases. The CDR3 consists of 14 residues. V dropped 6 bases and J dropped 2; count of bases not matched to a gene: 3. In germline, CDR1 is MNHNY, CDR2 SVGAGI (reference sequence). The DNA of the CDR3 is TGTGCCAGCAGCGGACAGGGCGGCAATCAGCCCCAGCATTTT. Amino acids: CASSGQGGNQPQHF.

The chain couples TRBV4-1 to TRBJ2-5, with 11 bases lining up with TRBD1. This CDR3 has 17 amino acids. CDR1 is MGHRA and CDR2 is YSYEKL in the germline V gene. Trimming took 0 bases from V and 1 from J; bases not matched to a gene: 4. The CDR3 sequence is CASSQEMGQGVQETQYF. The CDR3, as DNA: TGCGCCAGCAGCCAAGAAATGGGACAGGGGGTCCAAGAGACCCAGTACTTC.

J is TRBJ1-1 and V is TRBV19, with 9 bases identical to TRBD1. The V segment lost 4 bases and the J segment 7 bases; nucleotides outside the gene matches: 7. The CDR3 sequence is 14 residues long. The germline gives CDR1 LNHDA, CDR2 SQIVND (reference sequence). The CDR3 DNA sequence: TGTGCCAGTAGTACCGCAGGGACAGGGCTTGAAGCTTTCTTT. Its translation is CASSTAGTGLEAFF.

This clone was picked up a small number of times. The chain employs TRBV4-2 and TRBJ2-7; 8 nucleotides agree with TRBD1. CDR1 and CDR2 from the germline V gene are LGHNA and YNFKEQ. V shed 4 bases and J 2 bases; nucleotides not matched to a gene: 4. The CDR3 sequence is 14 residues long. CDR3 region: CASSRGTGPYEQYF. CDR3 sequence (DNA): TGTGCCAGCAGCCGAGGGACAGGACCCTACGAGCAGTACTTC.

V and J are TRBV5-4 and TRBJ2-7; the match to TRBD2 covers 8 bases. From germline, CDR1 is SGHNT and CDR2 YYREEE (reference sequence). V was pared by 2 bases and J by 3 bases, with 4 bases of the junction left unmatched. The CDR3 covers 14 residues. CDR3 amino acids: CASSFSGGLYEQYF. For the CDR3, the DNA is TGTGCCAGCAGCTTCAGCGGGGGACTCTACGAGCAGTACTTC. Combining the CDR3 with reference TRBV5-4 and TRBJ2-7 gives the whole variable domain ETGVTQSPTHLIKTRGQQVTLRCSSQSGHNTVSWYQQALGQGPQFIFQYYREEENGRGNFPPRFSGLQFPNYSSELNVNALELDDSALYLCASSFSGGLYEQYFGPGTRLTVT.

V gene TRBV18 combines with J gene TRBJ2-3; the match to TRBD2 covers 9 bases. This CDR3 spans 16 amino acids. Germline values: CDR1 KGHSH, CDR2 LQKENI. V shed 6 bases and J 3 bases; nucleotides not matched to a gene: 10. CDR3 in amino acids: CASSLRGSGGTDTQYF. As DNA, the CDR3 is TGTGCCAGCTCCCTCCGCGGTAGCGGGGGAACAGATACGCAGTATTTT.

The rearrangement links TRBV6-6 to TRBJ1-2, with unresolved D. Germline assignment: CDR1 MNHNY and CDR2 SVGAGI (reference sequence). This CDR3 comprises 14 residues. V was trimmed by 7 bases and J by 4 bases, leaving 16 bases between them. CDR3 residues: CASTPGRVTYGYTF. CDR3 sequence (DNA): TGTGCCAGCACCCCCGGCCGGGTAACCTATGGCTACACCTTC.

V usage is TRBV2 and J usage is TRBJ2-5; no firm D call. Germline CDR1 SNHLY, CDR2 FYNNEI. The CDR3 runs 13 residues. Trimming removed 3 bases from V and 5 bases from J, with 10 bases in between. CDR3 DNA sequence: TGTGCCAGCAGTGAGCCCCCACAGGAGACCCAGTACTTC. The encoded protein is CASSEPPQETQYF.

This rearrangement joins TRBV5-6 to TRBJ1-2, with D unresolved. V gave up 1 base and J gave up 7 bases, with 14 bases separating them. The CDR3 runs to 14 residues. The germline V gene encodes CDR1 SGHDT and CDR2 YYEEEE. The CDR3 DNA reads TGTGCCAGCAGCTTGCCGGGATTTTTGGGTGGCTACACCTTC. Translation: CASSLPGFLGGYTF.

This clone has only one observation. The V call is TRBV5-6, the J call TRBJ1-2, with 9 bases matching TRBD1. The trim removed 4 bases at V and 6 bases at J, leaving 10 bases unmatched. The V gene's germline CDR1 is SGHDT and CDR2 YYEEEE. The CDR3 is 15 amino acids. The CDR3 loop is CASSSPPGTGHGYTF. DNA of the CDR3: TGTGCCAGCAGCAGCCCGCCGGGGACAGGGCATGGCTACACCTTC.

This clone is a singleton in its sample. J is TRBJ1-3 and V is TRBV7-9; 8 bases fit TRBD1. The ends lost 5 bases at V and 4 bases at J; junction bases unmatched: 4. Germline assignment: CDR1 SEHNR and CDR2 FQNEAQ (reference sequence). The CDR3 is 14 amino acids. CDR3 DNA sequence: TGTGCCAGCAGCCTAGGGACAGGAGGAAACACCATATATTTT. Translated, it gives CASSLGTGGNTIYF.

J is TRBJ2-1 and V is TRBV23-1; the match to TRBD2 covers 13 bases. TRBV23-1 is identified as an open reading frame with a role that is uncertain. The CDR3 is 19 residues long. V lost 3 bases, J lost 0 bases, and 8 bases stayed unmatched. CDR3 amino acids: CASSHPGTSGKSSYNEQFF. In DNA, the CDR3 is TGCGCCAGCAGTCACCCAGGGACTAGCGGGAAGAGCTCCTACAATGAGCAGTTCTTC.

The CDR3 bases are TGTGCCAGCTCACAAGAGGTGCCGAACACCGGGGAGCTGTTTTTT. This gives the protein CASSQEVPNTGELFF. V usage is TRBV18 and J usage is TRBJ2-2; D uncertain. The germline gives CDR1 KGHSH, CDR2 LQKENI. V lost 4 bases, J lost 0 bases, and 9 bases lay in between. The CDR3 runs 15 residues.

This clone was detected once. This chain uses TRBV30 with TRBJ1-3; no reliable D call. Germline V gene data show CDR1 as GTSNPN and CDR2 as SVGIG (reference sequence). Deletions cut 4 bases from V and 7 bases from J, with 8 bases between. The CDR3 runs to 11 residues. The DNA of the CDR3 is TGTGCCTGGACCGGGATGAACACCATATATTTT. As protein: CAWTGMNTIYF.

In this sample, this clone turned up once. This chain connects TRBV6-1 to TRBJ2-3; D perhaps matches TRBD2 (5 bases). V was cut by 5 bases and J by 4 bases, with 16 bases left in between. Germline lookup yields CDR1 MNHNS and CDR2 SASEGT. There are 15 residues in the CDR3. The CDR3 protein is CASSWVGAVSDTQYF. In DNA form, the CDR3 reads TGTGCCAGCAGTTGGGTGGGAGCGGTGTCAGATACGCAGTATTTT.

CDR3 in amino acids: CASRAGQGRYEQYF. As DNA, the CDR3 is TGTGCCAGCAGGGCGGGACAGGGACGGTACGAGCAGTACTTC. The J gene is TRBJ2-7, the V gene TRBV27; 9 bases agree with TRBD1. Germline CDR1 and CDR2: MNHEY and SMNVEV (reference sequence). The J segment lost 4 bases and the V segment lost 6 bases, leaving 7 bases of the junction unmatched. The CDR3 totals 14 residues.

The chain links TRBV19 to TRBJ2-5; 7 positions agree with TRBD2. The V segment lost 5 bases and the J segment 4 bases; nucleotides outside the gene matches: 7. The CDR3 has 14 amino acids. The V gene's germline CDR1 is LNHDA and CDR2 SQIVND (reference sequence). In DNA form, the CDR3 reads TGTGCCAGTAGTCTAACGGGACTAACAGAGACCCAGTACTTC. Protein sequence: CASSLTGLTETQYF.

Only a few counts were recorded for this clone. V gene TRBV9 combines with J gene TRBJ1-6; D possibly corresponds to TRBD1 (6 bases). V lost 3 bases and J 10 bases, leaving 11 bases between the germline ends. The CDR3 loop spans 13 amino acids. The germline V gene encodes CDR1 SGDLS and CDR2 YYNGEE. The CDR3 nucleotides are TGTGCCAGCAGCGCCTCAGGGGAATCACCCCTCCACTTT. Translating it yields CASSASGESPLHF.

This chain links TRBV18 with TRBJ2-5; 11 bases line up with TRBD1. The CDR3 covers 15 residues. The V segment lost 2 bases and the J segment 1 base; nucleotides outside the gene matches: 0. Per germline, CDR1 KGHSH and CDR2 LQKENI. CDR3 sequence reads: CASSPGTGGQETQYF. The CDR3 DNA follows: TGTGCCAGCTCACCAGGGACAGGGGGCCAAGAGACCCAGTACTTC. Complete variable domain (other parts from reference TRBV18 and TRBJ2-5): NAGVMQNPRHLVRRRGQEARLRCSPMKGHSHVYWYRQLPEEGLKFMVYLQKENIIDESGMPKERFSAEFPKEGPSILRIQQVVRGDSAAYFCASSPGTGGQETQYFGPGTRLLVL.

The V call is TRBV7-2, the J call TRBJ2-7, with 16 positions matching TRBD2. J lost 3 bases, V lost 5 bases, and 10 bases had no gene match. The CDR3 runs 18 residues. CDR1 is SGHTA and CDR2 is FQGNSA in the germline V gene. The CDR3, as DNA: TGTGCCAGCAGCGAGGGGACTAGCGGGAGGGCCATGATCTACGAGCAGTACTTC. It encodes CASSEGTSGRAMIYEQYF.

J is TRBJ2-1 and V is TRBV7-2; D unclear. Trimming cost V 3 bases and J 4 bases, with 7 bases left between them. This CDR3 has 13 residues. Germline loops: CDR1 SGHTA, CDR2 FQGNSA. CDR3 DNA sequence: TGTGCCAGCAGCTTTGCGCGATACAATGAGCAGTTCTTC. This sequence encodes CASSFARYNEQFF. Together with reference TRBV7-2 and TRBJ2-1, the CDR3 gives the full variable domain: GAGVSQSPSNKVTEKGKDVELRCDPISGHTALYWYRQSLGQGLEFLIYFQGNSAPDKSGLPSDRFSAERTGGSVSTLTIQRTQQEDSAVYLCASSFARYNEQFFGPGTRLTVL.

The chain links TRBV29-1 to TRBJ2-2, with 8 bases identical to TRBD1. From germline, CDR1 is SQVTM and CDR2 ANQGSEA. This CDR3 region has 12 residues. CDR3 region: CSIQGATGELFF. CDR3 nucleotides: TGCAGTATCCAGGGGGCCACCGGGGAGCTGTTTTTT.

The chain links TRBV5-1 to TRBJ1-2, with D tentatively TRBD1 (5 bases). V lost 1 base, J lost 8 bases, and 21 bases lay in between. Germline CDR1 reads SGHRS; CDR2 reads YFSETQ. This CDR3 has 16 amino acids. CDR3 in DNA: TGCGCCAGCAGCTTGTCTACCGGGGGACCTAGGGAAGGCTACACCTTC. This sequence encodes CASSLSTGGPREGYTF.

V is TRBV2 and J is TRBJ2-3; 13 bases align to TRBD2. V lost 6 bases to trimming and J lost 5 bases; unmatched junction nucleotides: 5. This CDR3 is built from 15 residues. From germline, CDR1 is SNHLY and CDR2 FYNNEI. The CDR3 bases are TGTGCCAGCAGCGTCCGACTAGCGGGAGGAGATACGCAGTATTTT. Translation: CASSVRLAGGDTQYF.

The chain combines TRBV5-6 with TRBJ2-5; D possibly corresponds to TRBD2 (7 bases). Germline V gene lookup returns CDR1 SGHDT and CDR2 YYEEEE. The V end was cut by 4 bases, the J end by 5 bases, with 18 bases between. There are 15 residues in the CDR3. CDR3 sequence reads: CASSRRSGGGETQYF. As DNA, the CDR3 is TGTGCCAGCAGCCGGAGGTCGGGGGGCGGGGAGACCCAGTACTTC.

The V gene is TRBV25-1, the J gene TRBJ1-1; the D gene is possibly TRBD1 (5 bases). The CDR3 length is 14 residues. The germline gives CDR1 MGHDK, CDR2 SYGVNS. Trimming took off 6 bases at V and 3 bases at J, with 14 bases between the two ends. The DNA of the CDR3 is TGTGCCAGCAGCAGGACAACGGGGGACACTGAAGCTTTCTTT. Residues: CASSRTTGDTEAFF.

The chain uses TRBV1 and TRBJ2-5; no check of the table's D call, TRBD2, against the DNA was made. TRBV1 corresponds to a pseudogene. The CDR3 consists of 14 residues. The CDR3 DNA follows: TGCACCAGCAGCCAAGATCGGACCACGAGGGACCAGTACTTC. Translating gives CTSSQDRTTRDQYF.

By share, this clone ranks as medium-sized. V is TRBV6-4 and J is TRBJ2-2, with 7 bases lining up with TRBD2. The CDR3 is 16 residues long. The V segment lost 1 base and the J segment 0 bases; nucleotides outside the gene matches: 2. Germline V gives CDR1 MRHNA, CDR2 SNTAGT. The DNA of the CDR3 is TGTGCCAGCAGTGACTTAGCGGGTACGAACACCGGGGAGCTGTTTTTT. This codes for CASSDLAGTNTGELFF.